Presented here are 23 T cell receptor beta chains from one specimen sequenced in a study of cytomegalovirus exposure and HLA in healthy donors. Primers for the PCR totalled 60 Vbeta and 13 Jbeta. Clones were sequenced by immunoSEQ multiplex PCR, and TCRdb holds only the in-frame ones, with some missing. The data contain about 150,000 clones, over 75% of them singletons. The source material was PBMCs. The receptors originated from a woman in her thirties in good health and CMV-seronegative.

The chain is built from TRBV6-1 and TRBJ2-7, with 8 positions matching TRBD2. Germline V gives CDR1 MNHNS, CDR2 SASEGT. V lost 4 bases to trimming and J lost 3 bases; unmatched junction nucleotides: 14. The length of the CDR3 is 17 residues. Here the CDR3 DNA reads TGTGCCAGCAGTGTTTTCGGGGGGGAACAGGGAGTCTACGAGCAGTACTTC. Its translation is CASSVFGGEQGVYEQYF.

The chain links TRBV11-2 to TRBJ1-2; perhaps TRBD1 as D (5 bases). From germline, CDR1 is SGHAT and CDR2 FQNNGV. With 7 bases removed from V and 7 bases from J, the gap between germline ends came to 16 bases. CDR3 length: 13 residues. In DNA form, the CDR3 reads TGTGCCAGCACCGGGGAGGGGCATGCTGGCTACACCTTC. It specifies CASTGEGHAGYTF.

The chain joins TRBV7-6 to TRBJ1-3, with D perhaps matching TRBD1 (6 bases). CDR3 length: 13 amino acids. Deletions cut 10 bases from V and 0 bases from J, with 10 bases between. Germline-derived CDR1 and CDR2 are SGHVS and FNYEAQ. The DNA for the CDR3 is TGTGCCACACGGACAGCCTCTGGAAACACCATATATTTT. Protein product: CATRTASGNTIYF.

In its sample, this clone was seen once. The chain recombines TRBV14 with TRBJ1-2, with a possible D match to TRBD1 (6 bases). Germline V CDR1 and CDR2: SGHDN, FVKESK. The CDR3 loop spans 13 amino acids. Trimming stripped 2 bases from V and 9 bases from J, with 13 bases between. The CDR3 loop is CASSQSGVGSYTF. For the CDR3, the DNA is TGTGCCAGCAGCCAATCAGGGGTCGGCAGCTACACCTTC.

The CDR3 DNA reads as TGTGCCATCAGTGTGGGTGGAGGACAGGCATACGATAATTCACCCCTCCACTTT. Its translation is CAISVGGGQAYDNSPLHF. The V gene is TRBV10-3, the J gene TRBJ1-6; 7 positions agree with TRBD1. The germline gives CDR1 ENHRY, CDR2 SYGVKD. J was trimmed by 5 bases and V by 4 bases; bases with no gene match: 14. CDR3 length: 18 residues.

This clone has a handful of counts. V gene TRBV19 combines with J gene TRBJ1-5; D uncertain. The CDR3 sequence is 12 residues long. Germline V CDR1 and CDR2: LNHDA, SQIVND (reference sequence). V dropped 9 bases and J dropped 3 bases, with 9 bases sitting between them. CDR3 nucleotide sequence: TGTGCCAGACATGTTCCCAATCAGCCCCAGCATTTT. This gives the protein CARHVPNQPQHF.

The table lists this clone with a count of one. This sequence joins TRBV7-8 and TRBJ2-7; tentatively, D is TRBD1 (5 bases). V was cut by 1 base and J by 3 bases, with 10 bases left in between. Germline V gives CDR1 SGHVS, CDR2 FQNEAQ. The CDR3 has 14 amino acids. CDR3 region: CASSLGEQDYEQYF. The CDR3 DNA reads as TGTGCCAGCAGCTTAGGGGAACAGGACTACGAGCAGTACTTC.

A few counts support this clone. The V and J genes are TRBV5-1 and TRBJ2-1; TRBD2 is a possible D gene (5 bases). There are 15 residues in the CDR3. V was shortened by 1 base and J by 4 bases, with 12 bases between the two germline ends. Germline lookup yields CDR1 SGHRS and CDR2 YFSETQ. Here the CDR3 reads CASSLISGSYNEQFF. CDR3 DNA sequence: TGCGCCAGCAGCTTGATAAGCGGATCGTACAATGAGCAGTTCTTC.

This clone was observed once. The CDR3 DNA is TGTGCCAGTAAGGCGGGAGGTGGCACTGAAGCTTTCTTT. Protein sequence: CASKAGGGTEAFF. The chain links TRBV19 to TRBJ1-1; D is unresolved. The CDR3 loop spans 13 amino acids. From germline, CDR1 is LNHDA and CDR2 SQIVND (reference sequence). The V end was cut by 7 bases, the J end by 4 bases, with 13 bases between.

The V and J genes are TRBV30 and TRBJ2-2, with a weak D call TRBD2 (6 bases). In germline, CDR1 is GTSNPN, CDR2 SVGIG (reference sequence). The V gene lost 0 bases and the J gene lost 6 bases, with 8 bases spanning the gap. This CDR3 has 13 residues. The CDR3 protein is CAWSVSGAGELFF. The CDR3 region has the DNA TGTGCCTGGAGTGTCTCGGGGGCCGGGGAGCTGTTTTTT.

The chain couples TRBV4-1 to TRBJ2-7; TRBD1 matches 10 bases. Germline V gene sequence: CDR1 MGHRA, CDR2 YSYEKL. The CDR3 consists of 15 residues. After removal of 0 bases from V and 4 bases from J, the junction contained 3 bases not matched to a gene. DNA for the CDR3: TGCGCCAGCAGCCAAGAGAGACAGGGGGCTTACGAGCAGTACTTC. The encoded protein is CASSQERQGAYEQYF.

The chain uses TRBV5-4 and TRBJ1-2, with TRBD1 matching over 8 bases. The CDR3 covers 14 residues. The germline V gene has CDR1 SGHNT and CDR2 YYREEE (reference sequence). Losses at the gene ends were 2 bases for V and 5 bases for J; bases not matched to a gene: 5. This CDR3 reads CASSFRTGIYGYTF. The CDR3 DNA is TGTGCCAGCAGCTTTCGGACAGGGATTTATGGCTACACCTTC. The full variable domain, completed using reference TRBV5-4 and TRBJ1-2, is ETGVTQSPTHLIKTRGQQVTLRCSSQSGHNTVSWYQQALGQGPQFIFQYYREEENGRGNFPPRFSGLQFPNYSSELNVNALELDDSALYLCASSFRTGIYGYTFGSGTRLTVV.

The chain has TRBV2 and TRBJ1-2, with 7 bases aligning to TRBD1. V dropped 6 bases and J dropped 3; count of bases not matched to a gene: 4. Germline assignment: CDR1 SNHLY and CDR2 FYNNEI. The CDR3 sequence is 13 residues long. The CDR3 DNA reads TGTGCCAGCAGCACCGACAGGGACTATGGCTACACCTTC. The encoded protein is CASSTDRDYGYTF.

The CDR3 DNA is TGTGCCAGCAGTTTAACAGGGATTGCCTACGAGCAGTACTTC. This codes for CASSLTGIAYEQYF. The chain recombines TRBV27 with TRBJ2-7; D is perhaps TRBD1 (6 bases). The V end lost 2 bases, the J end lost 2 bases, and 10 bases lay between the germline ends. Germline V CDR1 and CDR2: MNHEY, SMNVEV (reference sequence). The CDR3 loop spans 14 amino acids.

The chain combines TRBV19 with TRBJ2-7, with D unresolved. CDR3 length: 14 amino acids. Germline loops: CDR1 LNHDA, CDR2 SQIVND (reference sequence). Trimming took off 3 bases at V and 0 bases at J, with 9 bases between the two ends. The CDR3 nucleotides read TGTGCCAGTAGTATTCAGTACAGCTCCTACGAGCAGTACTTC. Encoded protein: CASSIQYSSYEQYF.

This chain connects TRBV6-5 to TRBJ1-2; 10 bases are shared with TRBD1. The length of the CDR3 is 16 residues. Losses at the gene ends were 0 bases for V and 7 bases for J; bases not matched to a gene: 8. CDR1 is MNHEY and CDR2 is SVGAGI in the germline V gene. This CDR3 reads CASSYSRTGGLSGYTF. CDR3 nucleotide sequence: TGTGCCAGCAGTTACTCGAGGACAGGGGGTTTATCTGGCTACACCTTC.

The V call is TRBV10-1, the J call TRBJ2-4; 7 bases line up with TRBD2. V dropped 6 bases and J dropped 0; count of bases not matched to a gene: 8. The CDR3 has 16 residues. The germline V gene has CDR1 WNHNN and CDR2 SYGVQD (reference sequence). For the CDR3, the DNA is TGCGCCAGCAGCCCCGGCGGGGGACTAGCCAAAAACATTCAGTACTTC. Translated, it gives CASSPGGGLAKNIQYF.

This clone has just one count. CDR3 residues: CASSFALAGARNEQFF. CDR3 coding DNA: TGCGCCAGCAGCTTTGCTTTAGCGGGGGCGCGAAATGAGCAGTTCTTC. This chain links TRBV5-1 with TRBJ2-1, with 9 nucleotides matching TRBD2. Germline CDR1 and CDR2: SGHRS and YFSETQ. Trimming cost V 2 bases and J 7 bases; bases outside gene matches: 10. The CDR3 has 16 residues.

This chain connects TRBV6-1 to TRBJ2-7; possibly TRBD2 for D (5 bases). Germline V gives CDR1 MNHNS, CDR2 SASEGT. The CDR3 extends over 15 amino acids. V was shortened by 4 bases and J by 2 bases, with 15 bases between the two germline ends. CDR3 protein: CASSGSAGETYEQYF. CDR3 nucleotides: TGTGCCAGCAGTGGGTCCGCCGGGGAAACCTACGAGCAGTACTTC.

The V call is TRBV5-6, the J call TRBJ1-2; the D is unclear. This CDR3 region has 11 residues. The germline V gene has CDR1 SGHDT and CDR2 YYEEEE. Trimming pared 5 bases from V and 4 bases from J, leaving 6 bases between. Here the CDR3 reads CASSYIYGYTF. CDR3 in DNA: TGTGCCAGCAGTTATATCTATGGCTACACCTTC.

The chain joins TRBV5-1 to TRBJ2-3; D remains unclear. Germline lookup yields CDR1 SGHRS and CDR2 YFSETQ. The CDR3 runs 14 residues. V lost 0 bases and J lost 2, with 7 bases in between. The CDR3 nucleotides are TGCGCCAGCAGCTTGGAACAGCTCACAGATACGCAGTATTTT. This gives the protein CASSLEQLTDTQYF.

This chain links TRBV5-1 with TRBJ2-1; 8 bases line up with TRBD2. The germline gives CDR1 SGHRS, CDR2 YFSETQ. The CDR3 consists of 15 residues. Losses at the gene ends were 4 bases for V and 7 bases for J; bases not matched to a gene: 10. The CDR3: CASSPSGGPVNEQFF. The CDR3 DNA sequence: TGCGCCAGCAGCCCGAGCGGGGGTCCAGTAAATGAGCAGTTCTTC.

This clone was counted at least ten times. The V call is TRBV10-2, the J call TRBJ1-2; D not certain. The ends were cut back, 8 bases at V and 7 bases at J, with 17 bases in the middle. Germline values: CDR1 WSHSY, CDR2 SAAADI. The CDR3 covers 13 residues. The CDR3 bases are TGCGCCAGCGCACCCCTCATGGCTGCTGGCTACACCTTC. As protein: CASAPLMAAGYTF.